The entry below gives a single TCR beta chain sequence along with its context. Germline lookup yields CDR1 LNHDA and CDR2 SQIVND (reference sequence). This CDR3 is built from 14 residues. V was pared by 1 base and J by 1 base, with 7 bases between. Generated by immunoSEQ multiplex PCR, the TCRdb table keeps only in-frame clones and is missing some. This sample has roughly 670,000 clones, with 85% to 90% found just once. This sample is part of a study of blood T cell repertoires in COVID-19. This sequence joins TRBV19 and TRBJ2-5; D is uncertain. Sequenced sample: peripheral blood. The TCR was taken from a woman aged 18-30 years with acute or convalescent COVID-19. The chain's CDR3 is CASSIGAAQETQYF. The CDR3 DNA reads TGTGCCAGTAGTATAGGGGCAGCCCAAGAGACCCAGTACTTC.